Shown below are 22 T cell receptor beta chains from a single sample sequenced in a study of spatial heterogeneity in lung cancer. Regarding time point: blood at routine non-recurrence follow-up after resection. TCRdb reanalysed the 5' RACE reads using MiXCR and keeps one entry per CDR3 protein. The table has around 100,000 distinct CDR3 sequences, 10% to 11% seen once. This specimen consisted of PBMCs, obtained at follow-up. The receptors derive from a female donor with early-stage non-small cell lung cancer.

The rearrangement links TRBV19 to TRBJ2-1, with no clear D. V dropped 1 base and J dropped 5 bases, with 12 bases sitting between them. Germline lookup yields CDR1 LNHDA and CDR2 SQIVND (reference sequence). The CDR3 length is 15 residues. CDR3 sequence (DNA): TGTGCCAGTAGTATAGCTCTCGGGCGTCACAATGAGCAGTTCTTC. The encoded protein is CASSIALGRHNEQFF.

This clonotype was detected ten times or more. V is TRBV29-1 and J is TRBJ2-7; D remains unclear. Germline CDR1 SQVTM, CDR2 ANQGSEA. The CDR3 runs 10 residues. Trimming removed 6 bases at V and 7 bases at J, with 10 bases between. CDR3 in amino acids: CSVRTGEQYF. The DNA of the CDR3 is TGCAGCGTCAGGACCGGGGAGCAGTACTTC.

The CDR3 sequence is CASRQGELNTEAFF. CDR3 sequence (DNA): TGTGCCAGCAGACAGGGGGAACTAAACACTGAAGCTTTCTTT. The chain recombines TRBV4-2 with TRBJ1-1; 8 bases match TRBD1. Germline V lookup: CDR1 LGHNA, CDR2 YNFKEQ. This CDR3 comprises 14 residues. The J segment lost 2 bases and the V segment lost 6 bases, leaving 5 bases of the junction unmatched.

This clonotype was seen at least ten times. V and J are TRBV3-1 and TRBJ1-4; maybe TRBD1 (5 bases). This CDR3 spans 16 amino acids. Germline loops: CDR1 LGHDT, CDR2 YNNKEL (reference sequence). Trimming removed 4 bases at V and 7 bases at J, with 19 bases between. This CDR3 reads CASSPGRGGMIEKLFF. The CDR3 DNA sequence: TGTGCCAGCAGCCCCGGACGGGGGGGGATGATTGAAAAACTGTTTTTT.

There are a few counts of this clonotype. The CDR3 protein is CASSPYRDTQYF. The CDR3 DNA reads TGTGCCAGCTCACCGTATAGGGATACGCAGTATTTT. The J gene is TRBJ2-3, the V gene TRBV18; D gene unclear. CDR1 is KGHSH, CDR2 LQKENI, per germline. The V end was cut by 3 bases, the J end by 6 bases, with 7 bases between. The CDR3 spans 12 residues.

This clonotype was seen at least ten times. The chain employs TRBV7-2 and TRBJ2-5, with no clear D. The germline gives CDR1 SGHTA, CDR2 FQGNSA. V dropped 6 bases and J dropped 0 bases, with 11 bases sitting between them. This CDR3 has 14 amino acids. In DNA, the CDR3 is TGTGCCAGCAGATCGACAATTTACCAAGAGACCCAGTACTTC. This sequence encodes CASRSTIYQETQYF.

The sample holds many counts of this clonotype. J is TRBJ2-3 and V is TRBV7-2; 10 bases map to TRBD2. The J segment lost 3 bases and the V segment lost 8 bases, leaving 8 bases of the junction unmatched. This CDR3 spans 15 amino acids. CDR1 is SGHTA and CDR2 is FQGNSA in the germline V gene. The CDR3 DNA sequence: TGTGCCAGCGCAAGAAAGCGGGGGGGGACAGATACGCAGTATTTT. Translating gives CASARKRGGTDTQYF. The complete variable domain, with remaining parts taken from reference TRBV7-2 and TRBJ2-3, reads GAGVSQSPSNKVTEKGKDVELRCDPISGHTALYWYRQSLGQGLEFLIYFQGNSAPDKSGLPSDRFSAERTGGSVSTLTIQRTQQEDSAVYLCASARKRGGTDTQYFGPGTRLTVL.

This clonotype showed up just a few times. The chain combines TRBV27 with TRBJ1-1; D gene ambiguous. The length of the CDR3 is 14 residues. Germline assignment: CDR1 MNHEY and CDR2 SMNVEV (reference sequence). The V end lost 5 bases, the J end lost 1 base, and 11 bases lay between the germline ends. CDR3 in amino acids: CASSQTVRNTEAFF. The CDR3 DNA reads as TGTGCCAGCAGTCAAACGGTCAGGAACACTGAAGCTTTCTTT.

At least ten counts were recorded for this clonotype. The rearrangement links TRBV14 to TRBJ1-1, with D unclear. The V end was cut by 3 bases, the J end by 6 bases, with 14 bases between. Germline CDR1 and CDR2: SGHDN and FVKESK. The CDR3 has 14 residues. This CDR3 is CASSHYHRRAEAFF. The CDR3, as DNA: TGTGCCAGCAGCCATTACCACCGGCGGGCTGAAGCTTTCTTT.

The chain uses TRBV19 and TRBJ1-2; 10 bases agree with TRBD1. V gave up 6 bases and J gave up 3 bases; unmatched junction bases: 7. This CDR3 region has 15 residues. CDR1 is LNHDA, CDR2 SQIVND, per germline (reference sequence). The chain's CDR3 is CASSLTGGADYGYTF. CDR3 coding DNA: TGTGCCAGTAGCCTGACAGGGGGCGCTGACTATGGCTACACCTTC.

This clonotype was detected many times. The V call is TRBV30, the J call TRBJ1-1, with D unresolved. V lost 4 bases and J 4 bases, leaving 10 bases between the germline ends. Germline V lookup: CDR1 GTSNPN, CDR2 SVGIG (reference sequence). This CDR3 contains 12 residues. Here the CDR3 DNA reads TGTGCCTGGACAAATTCGGGCACTGAAGCTTTCTTT. This sequence encodes CAWTNSGTEAFF.

The chain is built from TRBV7-2 and TRBJ2-1, with D perhaps matching TRBD2 (5 bases). Trimming removed 5 bases from V and 7 bases from J, with 18 bases in between. The CDR3 is 15 residues long. The V gene's germline CDR1 is SGHTA and CDR2 FQGNSA. CDR3: CASSRQAGIGNEQFF. The DNA for the CDR3 is TGTGCCAGCAGCCGGCAGGCGGGTATAGGGAATGAGCAGTTCTTC.

In this sample, this clonotype turned up many times. V gene TRBV5-1 combines with J gene TRBJ2-2; D remains unclear. Germline V gene lookup returns CDR1 SGHRS and CDR2 YFSETQ. With 1 base removed from V and 3 bases from J, the gap between germline ends came to 4 bases. This CDR3 comprises 13 residues. CDR3 in amino acids: CASSLIDTGELFF. CDR3 in DNA: TGCGCCAGCAGCTTGATCGACACCGGGGAGCTGTTTTTT.

The CDR3 sequence: CASSTPPTNYGYTF. The CDR3 region has the DNA TGTGCCAGTAGCACCCCCCCCACGAACTATGGCTACACCTTC. The rearrangement uses TRBV19 and TRBJ1-2; D call uncertain. Germline V gives CDR1 LNHDA, CDR2 SQIVND (reference sequence). CDR3 length: 14 amino acids. V was pared by 6 bases and J by 2 bases, with 13 bases between.

This clonotype appeared a few times. The chain recombines TRBV20-1 with TRBJ1-4, with 7 bases fitting TRBD1. The CDR3 is 15 amino acids. From germline, CDR1 is DFQATT and CDR2 SNEGSKA (reference sequence). With V trimmed by 0 bases and J by 5 bases, 6 bases remained unmatched. The CDR3 spells CSARDPRTGNEKLFF. CDR3 nucleotide sequence: TGCAGTGCTAGAGATCCTCGGACAGGAAATGAAAAACTGTTTTTT.

This clonotype was recorded at least ten times. The chain links TRBV29-1 to TRBJ2-3; D remains unclear. The CDR3 covers 12 residues. CDR1 and CDR2 from the germline V gene are SQVTM and ANQGSEA. The ends were cut back, 4 bases at V and 0 bases at J, with 5 bases in the middle. In DNA, the CDR3 is TGCAGCGTTGCGACTAGCACAGATACGCAGTATTTT. This codes for CSVATSTDTQYF.

At least ten counts were recorded for this clonotype. The V and J genes are TRBV20-1 and TRBJ2-1; D unclear. The V gene's germline CDR1 is DFQATT and CDR2 SNEGSKA (reference sequence). This CDR3 has 14 amino acids. V was cut by 6 bases and J by 9 bases, with 21 bases left in between. The CDR3 DNA is TGCAGTGCCCCAAATGATCGCTTCACGGTTGAGCAGTTCTTC. It is translated as CSAPNDRFTVEQFF.

This clonotype was observed at least ten times. CDR3: CASSQVGGADGYTF. The CDR3 DNA sequence: TGTGCCAGCAGCCAAGTGGGGGGCGCTGATGGCTACACCTTC. The chain joins TRBV4-2 to TRBJ1-2, with a weak D call TRBD1 (6 bases). The CDR3 is 14 amino acids. V dropped 1 base and J dropped 6 bases, with 12 bases sitting between them. In germline, CDR1 is LGHNA, CDR2 YNFKEQ.

There are many counts of this clonotype. The chain has TRBV3-1 and TRBJ1-5; D is undetermined. CDR3 size: 14 residues. Germline CDR1 reads LGHDT; CDR2 reads YNNKEL (reference sequence). Trimming took off 0 bases at V and 9 bases at J, with 12 bases between the two ends. DNA for the CDR3: TGTGCCAGCAGCCAAGACCTAACTACGCGGCCCCAGCATTTT. It encodes CASSQDLTTRPQHF.

This clonotype showed up just a few times. J is TRBJ2-2 and V is TRBV11-1, with 7 bases that match TRBD1. V shed 3 bases and J 2 bases; nucleotides not matched to a gene: 6. CDR1 SGHAT and CDR2 FQDESV come from the germline V gene (reference sequence). This CDR3 contains 16 residues. The CDR3 sequence is CASSLVRDRNTGELFF. In DNA form, the CDR3 reads TGTGCCAGCAGCTTGGTCCGGGACAGAAACACCGGGGAGCTGTTTTTT. Together with reference TRBV11-1 and TRBJ2-2, the CDR3 gives the full variable domain: EAEVAQSPRYKITEKSQAVAFWCDPISGHATLYWYRQILGQGPELLVQFQDESVVDDSQLPKDRFSAERLKGVDSTLKIQPAELGDSAMYLCASSLVRDRNTGELFFGEGSRLTVL.

Here the CDR3 reads CARAAVSSYNEQFF. The CDR3 DNA sequence: TGTGCCCGAGCCGCTGTGAGCTCCTACAATGAGCAGTTCTTC. V is TRBV3-2 and J is TRBJ2-1; no check of the table's D call, TRBD2, against the DNA was made. TRBV3-2 is a pseudogene segment. The CDR3 contains 14 residues.

The V and J genes are TRBV6-5 and TRBJ1-5; D is unresolved. Germline CDR1 is MNHEY and CDR2 is SVGAGI. The CDR3 loop spans 16 amino acids. V lost 0 bases, J lost 2 bases, and 11 bases lay in between. CDR3 residues: CASSYSWSDRNQPQHF. The CDR3, as DNA: TGTGCCAGCAGTTACTCGTGGTCAGATCGCAATCAGCCCCAGCATTTT.